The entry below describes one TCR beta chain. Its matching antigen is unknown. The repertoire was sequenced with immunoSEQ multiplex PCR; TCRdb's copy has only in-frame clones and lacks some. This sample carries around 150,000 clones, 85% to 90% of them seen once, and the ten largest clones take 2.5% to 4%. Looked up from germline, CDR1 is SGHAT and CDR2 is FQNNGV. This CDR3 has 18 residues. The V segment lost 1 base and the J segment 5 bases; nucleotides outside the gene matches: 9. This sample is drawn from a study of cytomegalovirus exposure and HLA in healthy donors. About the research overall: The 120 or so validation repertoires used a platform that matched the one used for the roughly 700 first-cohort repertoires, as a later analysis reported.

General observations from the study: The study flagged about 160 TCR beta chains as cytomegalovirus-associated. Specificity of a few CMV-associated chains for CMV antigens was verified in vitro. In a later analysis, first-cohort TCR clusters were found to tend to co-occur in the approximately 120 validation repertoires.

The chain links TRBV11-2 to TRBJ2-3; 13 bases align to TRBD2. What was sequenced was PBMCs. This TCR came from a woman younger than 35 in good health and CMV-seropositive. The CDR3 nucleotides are TGTGCCAGCAGCTTAGGGATCCGACTAGCGGGAGGAGTAGATACGCAGTATTTT. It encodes CASSLGIRLAGGVDTQYF.